These 26 T cell receptor beta chains came from one sample sequenced in a study of shared clonotypes between healthy human individuals. The data were produced by immunoSEQ multiplex PCR, yet TCRdb's version contains in-frame clones alone and is incomplete. This sample has some 1,600,000 clones, with 98% found just once. The sample was naive CD4+ T cells sorted from blood. Subset described: CD45RA+ positively selected. The receptor source for this set is a man aged 30 to 45 in good health.

The V call is TRBV2, the J call TRBJ2-1; 7 bases align to TRBD2. Trimming took 7 bases from V and 9 from J; bases not matched to a gene: 9. The CDR3 covers 13 residues. CDR1 and CDR2 from the germline V gene are SNHLY and FYNNEI. Here the CDR3 DNA reads TGTGCCAGCATGAGGGAGGGCCGAGGTGAGCAGTTCTTC. Translation gives CASMREGRGEQFF.

The chain links TRBV6-5 to TRBJ2-1, with D perhaps matching TRBD1 or TRBD2 (5 bases each). Germline V lookup: CDR1 MNHEY, CDR2 SVGAGI. The CDR3 covers 14 residues. Trimming shortened V by 6 bases and J by 9 bases, and 18 bases separated the two germline ends. CDR3 sequence reads: CASRARTATGEQFF. The CDR3 coding sequence is TGTGCCAGCAGAGCCCGGACTGCCACAGGTGAGCAGTTCTTC.

This chain joins TRBV28 and TRBJ2-7; 9 bases fit TRBD1. The ends lost 8 bases at V and 3 bases at J; junction bases unmatched: 11. Germline V CDR1 and CDR2: MDHEN, SYDVKM. This CDR3 is 15 amino acids long. CDR3 DNA: TGTGCCAGCGCCCAAGTTCAGGACAGGGGCTACGAGCAGTACTTC. It is translated as CASAQVQDRGYEQYF.

The rearrangement uses TRBV5-1 and TRBJ1-3; 9 bases map to TRBD1. The CDR3 has 15 amino acids. From germline, CDR1 is SGHRS and CDR2 YFSETQ. V was clipped by 3 bases and J by 3 bases; unmatched bases: 4. In DNA form, the CDR3 reads TGCGCCAGCAGCTGGGGACAGGGAGGTGGAAACACCATATATTTT. Amino acids: CASSWGQGGGNTIYF.

The chain links TRBV5-3 to TRBJ2-7, with 10 nucleotides matching TRBD2. TRBV5-3 is an ORF for which the function is uncertain. This CDR3 spans 16 amino acids. V shed 2 bases, J shed 1 base, and the junction held 6 bases outside the gene matches. The CDR3: CARSFSSGRSSYEQYF. The CDR3 DNA follows: TGTGCCAGAAGCTTTTCTAGCGGGAGATCGTCCTACGAGCAGTACTTC.

This chain links TRBV7-2 with TRBJ2-7; possible D gene TRBD1, 6 bases. The CDR3 length is 14 residues. CDR1 is SGHTA, CDR2 FQGNSA, per germline. V was trimmed by 3 bases and J by 4 bases, leaving 13 bases between them. CDR3 region: CASSLGAEAYEQYF. The CDR3 DNA is TGTGCCAGCAGCTTGGGGGCCGAAGCGTACGAGCAGTACTTC.

The table lists this clone with a count of one. The rearrangement links TRBV7-8 to TRBJ2-1; weak D call: TRBD2 (6 bases). V was pared by 8 bases and J by 5 bases, with 13 bases between. The CDR3 covers 13 residues. The germline V gene has CDR1 SGHVS and CDR2 FQNEAQ. The CDR3 sequence is CASSGLRNNEQFF. The DNA for the CDR3 is TGTGCCAGCTCAGGACTACGGAACAATGAGCAGTTCTTC. Complete variable domain (other parts from reference TRBV7-8 and TRBJ2-1): GAGVSQSPRYKVAKRGQDVALRCDPISGHVSLFWYQQALGQGPEFLTYFQNEAQLDKSGLPSDRFFAERPEGSVSTLKIQRTQQEDSAVYLCASSGLRNNEQFFGPGTRLTVL.

This clone was seen just once. The chain is built from TRBV7-6 and TRBJ2-7, with D hard to call. Trimming removed 0 bases from V and 0 bases from J, with 6 bases in between. The germline CDR1 and CDR2 sequences are SGHVS and FNYEAQ. This CDR3 contains 14 residues. The CDR3 here is CASSLAWASYEQYF. In nucleotides, the CDR3 is TGTGCCAGCAGCTTAGCTTGGGCCTCCTACGAGCAGTACTTC.

The J gene is TRBJ2-1, the V gene TRBV5-5; TRBD2 might be the D (5 bases). The CDR3 runs to 16 residues. V dropped 1 base and J dropped 4 bases, with 15 bases sitting between them. In germline, CDR1 is SGHKS, CDR2 YYEKEE (reference sequence). The CDR3 spells CASSLRFSGIYNEQFF. CDR3 in DNA: TGTGCCAGCAGCTTGAGGTTTTCGGGGATTTACAATGAGCAGTTCTTC.

This rearrangement joins TRBV7-9 to TRBJ1-1, with D maybe TRBD1 (6 bases). The length of the CDR3 is 12 residues. Trimming shortened V by 3 bases and J by 10 bases, and 12 bases separated the two germline ends. Per the germline V gene, CDR1 is SEHNR and CDR2 is FQNEAQ (reference sequence). Here the CDR3 reads CASSLPGGRAFF. As DNA, the CDR3 is TGTGCCAGCAGCTTGCCGGGGGGGCGAGCTTTCTTT.

CDR3 residues: CASSPLPGQGTVNTEAFF. The CDR3 nucleotides are TGTGCCAGCTCACCACTCCCGGGACAGGGGACGGTGAACACTGAAGCTTTCTTT. This chain uses TRBV18 with TRBJ1-1, with 10 bases lining up with TRBD1. The germline V gene encodes CDR1 KGHSH and CDR2 LQKENI. CDR3 length: 18 residues. The V segment lost 1 base and the J segment 0 bases; nucleotides outside the gene matches: 8.

This clone was observed a single time. The CDR3 protein is CASSGGRERWVNEQFF. CDR3 DNA: TGTGCCAGCAGCGGTGGACGGGAGAGGTGGGTGAATGAGCAGTTCTTC. The chain links TRBV25-1 to TRBJ2-1; perhaps TRBD2 as D (6 bases). V was shortened by 6 bases and J by 7 bases, with 22 bases between the two germline ends. The CDR3 has 16 amino acids. Germline lookup yields CDR1 MGHDK and CDR2 SYGVNS.

With respect to this clone: The identical CDR3 is also encoded by other nucleotide sequences in the sample. J is TRBJ1-5 and V is TRBV28, with D possibly matching TRBD1 (5 bases). Germline V gene sequence: CDR1 MDHEN, CDR2 SYDVKM. Trimming cost V 2 bases and J 5 bases, with 7 bases left between them. This CDR3 region has 13 residues. The CDR3 sequence is CASSLQGHQPQHF. The DNA of the CDR3 is TGTGCCAGCAGTTTACAGGGCCATCAGCCCCAGCATTTT.

Points on this clone: Distinct nucleotide sequences in the sample also encode this CDR3. This sequence joins TRBV6-5 and TRBJ2-5; the D is unclear. The CDR3 runs to 12 residues. From germline, CDR1 is MNHEY and CDR2 SVGAGI. The V end lost 0 bases, the J end lost 5 bases, and 4 bases lay between the germline ends. The CDR3 nucleotides read TGTGCCAGCAGTTACTCTAAGGAGACCCAGTACTTC. Its translation is CASSYSKETQYF.

V is TRBV7-3 and J is TRBJ2-3; 8 bases align to TRBD2. The CDR3 covers 13 residues. In germline, CDR1 is SGHTA, CDR2 FQGTGA. The CDR3 DNA sequence: TGTGCTACAGCTAGCGGGCTCACAGATACGCAGTATTTT. Amino acid sequence: CATASGLTDTQYF.

The rearrangement links TRBV5-1 to TRBJ2-1; TRBD1 matches 7 bases. The CDR3 has 16 amino acids. Germline CDR1 reads SGHRS; CDR2 reads YFSETQ. J was trimmed by 5 bases and V by 2 bases; bases with no gene match: 10. CDR3 in DNA: TGCGCCAGCAGCTTTGTAGGACAGGAGAGGAACAATGAGCAGTTCTTC. This gives the protein CASSFVGQERNNEQFF. The variable domain in full, with the rest retrieved from reference TRBV5-1 and TRBJ2-1, is KAGVTQTPRYLIKTRGQQVTLSCSPISGHRSVSWYQQTPGQGLQFLFEYFSETQRNKGNFPGRFSGRQFSNSRSEMNVSTLELGDSALYLCASSFVGQERNNEQFFGPGTRLTVL.

This chain joins TRBV5-1 and TRBJ2-3, with no clear D. The CDR3 sequence is 17 residues long. Germline V gives CDR1 SGHRS, CDR2 YFSETQ. V was trimmed by 4 bases and J by 2 bases, leaving 20 bases between them. The CDR3 sequence: CASSAGVWNSNTDTQYF. In DNA form, the CDR3 reads TGCGCCAGCAGCGCTGGGGTCTGGAATTCAAACACAGATACGCAGTATTTT.

The rearrangement joins TRBV9 to TRBJ2-7; TRBD2 matches at 8 bases. V shed 0 bases and J 6 bases; nucleotides not matched to a gene: 5. CDR3 length equals 14 residues. Germline assignment: CDR1 SGDLS and CDR2 YYNGEE. CDR3 nucleotide sequence: TGTGCCAGCAGCGTAGAAGCGGGAGTGAGCGAGCAGTACTTC. This encodes CASSVEAGVSEQYF.

The V gene is TRBV2, the J gene TRBJ2-1; no firm D call. This CDR3 is built from 13 residues. Germline V gene lookup returns CDR1 SNHLY and CDR2 FYNNEI. V lost 4 bases and J 4 bases, leaving 8 bases between the germline ends. The CDR3 DNA follows: TGTGCCAGCAGTGTGGGAAAATACAATGAGCAGTTCTTC. It yields the protein CASSVGKYNEQFF.

The CDR3 nucleotides are TGTGCCAGCAGGCGGGCCCAGAGCACAGATACGCAGTATTTT. This translates into CASRRAQSTDTQYF. This chain uses TRBV9 with TRBJ2-3, with D possibly being TRBD2 (5 bases). The CDR3 extends over 14 amino acids. Trimming took off 5 bases at V and 0 bases at J, with 10 bases between the two ends. CDR1 SGDLS and CDR2 YYNGEE come from the germline V gene.

The chain recombines TRBV28 with TRBJ2-5, with D perhaps matching TRBD1 or TRBD2 (6 bases each). Germline V gives CDR1 MDHEN, CDR2 SYDVKM. The CDR3 length is 15 residues. V was shortened by 2 bases and J by 1 base, with 11 bases between the two germline ends. The CDR3 nucleotides are TGTGCCAGCAGTTTAATTCGGGGGCTCCAAGAGACCCAGTACTTC. Translated, it gives CASSLIRGLQETQYF.

The chain links TRBV4-1 to TRBJ1-1, with D unclear. The V end was cut by 4 bases, the J end by 2 bases, with 14 bases between. This CDR3 is 15 amino acids long. Germline loops: CDR1 MGHRA, CDR2 YSYEKL. CDR3 bases: TGCGCCAGCAGCCGGTCGGCCGATGGAAACACTGAAGCTTTCTTT. Translating it yields CASSRSADGNTEAFF.

The rearrangement uses TRBV28 and TRBJ2-7; D unclear. Germline V gene sequence: CDR1 MDHEN, CDR2 SYDVKM. This CDR3 is 10 amino acids long. Trimming stripped 3 bases from V and 10 bases from J, with 7 bases between. The CDR3 protein is CASSLPGQYF. The CDR3 coding sequence is TGTGCCAGCAGTTTGCCAGGACAGTACTTC.

Comment on this clone: Other DNA sequences in the sample encode the same CDR3. V is TRBV5-1 and J is TRBJ2-7; 12 bases match TRBD2. Trimming at V came to 4 bases and at J to 3 bases, leaving 5 bases not matched to a gene. Germline lookup yields CDR1 SGHRS and CDR2 YFSETQ. The CDR3 runs 15 residues. CDR3: CASSPTSGSGYEQYF. CDR3 DNA: TGCGCCAGCAGCCCGACTAGCGGGAGCGGCTACGAGCAGTACTTC.

On this clone itself: The sample carries other DNA sequences with the same CDR3. V is TRBV18 and J is TRBJ2-1; possible D gene TRBD1, 5 bases. Between the trimmed V and J ends, which lost 2 bases and 3 bases, there was a span of 8 bases. The CDR3 loop spans 14 amino acids. Germline V CDR1 and CDR2: KGHSH, LQKENI. CDR3 nucleotide sequence: TGTGCCAGCTCACCATCAGGGATCTACAATGAGCAGTTCTTC. It specifies CASSPSGIYNEQFF.

The chain combines TRBV28 with TRBJ2-2, with D perhaps matching TRBD2 (5 bases). The CDR3 length is 13 residues. The germline gives CDR1 MDHEN, CDR2 SYDVKM. V was shortened by 3 bases and J by 7 bases, with 9 bases between the two germline ends. CDR3 amino acids: CASSFLRGGELFF. The DNA for the CDR3 is TGTGCCAGCAGTTTCCTTCGGGGCGGGGAGCTGTTTTTT.